The clone carrying this T cell receptor beta chain came up a few times. The record originates from a study of long-term antiretroviral therapy in people with HIV. The CDR3 extends over 16 amino acids. In germline, CDR1 is SGHTA, CDR2 FQGTGA. The V end lost 2 bases, the J end lost 4 bases, and 16 bases lay between the germline ends. At survey level, the immunoSEQ assay was run in its v3.0 version. TCRdb's copy holds only in-frame clones and misses some; the assay was immunoSEQ multiplex PCR. The sample yields 20,000 to 25,000 clones, roughly 85% seen once. The chain has TRBV7-3 and TRBJ2-3; either TRBD1 or TRBD2 may fit D (6 bases each). The sequence was collected from a man in his forties or fifties with HIV. The material sequenced was unsorted PBMCs, taken at the start of antiretroviral therapy. CDR3 sequence: CASSLGFRGPADTQYF. For the CDR3, the DNA is TGTGCCAGCAGCTTAGGCTTCCGGGGGCCCGCAGATACGCAGTATTTT.